This T cell receptor beta chain was captured by sequencing in a study of shared clonotypes between healthy human individuals. It was roughly 210 ng DNA, approximately 30,000 T cell genomes, that sorted-subset replicate PCRs used. Per the original methods: ImmunoSEQ output held junction-only sequences without quality scores, so filtering differed. Libraries were prepared by immunoSEQ multiplex PCR; TCRdb keeps only in-frame clonotypes and omits some of them. The D gene and trimming were derived from the DNA, and the V and J assignments and clone size from that table. The sample includes some 2,400,000 clones, about 94% seen only once; the top ten take 0.13%. The study enrolled healthy HIV-negative adults without recent acute infections or vaccinations as donors. Both subsets, CD45RA+ naive and CD45RA-negative memory, were split from the CD4+ cells. The material sequenced was naive CD4+ T cells sorted from blood. As for subset: CD45RA+ positively selected. The origin of this receptor is a man between 18 and 29 years old in good health.

Here the CDR3 DNA reads TGTGCCAGCCACCGGGGGAACCAAGAGACCCAGTACTTC. The encoded protein is CASHRGNQETQYF. This chain links TRBV6-5 with TRBJ2-5, with D possibly matching TRBD2 (6 bases). Trimming stripped 8 bases from V and 0 bases from J, with 10 bases between. The CDR3 is made up of 13 amino acids. Germline CDR1 and CDR2: MNHEY and SVGAGI.